This T cell receptor (beta chain) is from a study of T cell responses to AZD1222 COVID-19 vaccine. In the study overall: Second-dose schedules of about 4 or about 12 weeks were combined. Study-level results: When two AZD1222 doses had been given, Spike-specific TCR breadth and depth rose. The donor cohort was predominantly white British with a female majority, and clonal diversity may have been underestimated. Just a handful of AZD1222 recipients were seropositive at baseline.

For this clone: As yet, its antigen is unknown.

Generated by immunoSEQ multiplex PCR, the TCRdb table keeps only in-frame clones and is missing some. The sample shows roughly 130,000 clones, around 84% of them seen only once. J gave up 6 bases and V 1 base, and 6 bases lay outside the gene matches. CDR1 is MNHEY and CDR2 is SMNVEV in the germline V gene (reference sequence). The CDR3 extends over 16 amino acids. The sequencing used peripheral blood, collected on day 0 of AZD1222 vaccination. The clonotype was recovered from an adult in good health. The J gene is TRBJ1-2, the V gene TRBV27, with TRBD1 matching 12 bases. The CDR3 reads CASSLFRDRGRNGYTF. DNA of the CDR3: TGTGCCAGCAGTTTATTCCGGGACAGGGGGCGGAATGGCTACACCTTC.